A single sample gave rise to the 30 T cell receptor beta chains below, sequenced in a study of CD8 T cells in Susac syndrome. Reverse transcription used about 0.45 to 1 ug RNA and random hexamers. MiXCR, applied by TCRdb to the immunoSEQ multiplex PCR reads, yields one record per CDR3 protein. The sample consists of fewer than 150,000 distinct CDR3 sequences, about 90% of them appearing once. The sequenced material came from CD8+ T cells from PBMCs. These receptors were obtained from a human donor with multiple sclerosis.

The chain uses TRBV4-1 and TRBJ2-5; D is possibly TRBD1 (6 bases). This CDR3 contains 16 residues. V was trimmed by 0 bases and J by 5 bases, leaving 16 bases between them. Germline V gene lookup returns CDR1 MGHRA and CDR2 YSYEKL. CDR3 in amino acids: CASSQDGGTGLETQYF. The DNA for the CDR3 is TGCGCCAGCAGCCAAGATGGCGGAACAGGGTTGGAGACCCAGTACTTC.

This clonotype was recorded only once. The CDR3 region is CSARARRGSSYEQYF. The CDR3 coding sequence is TGCAGTGCTAGAGCCAGGAGAGGATCCTCCTACGAGCAGTACTTC. The rearrangement links TRBV20-1 to TRBJ2-7; D not certain. Germline V gene sequence: CDR1 DFQATT, CDR2 SNEGSKA (reference sequence). The CDR3 is 15 amino acids. V dropped 1 base and J dropped 0 bases, with 13 bases sitting between them.

The chain combines TRBV11-2 with TRBJ2-4; D uncertain. CDR3 length: 15 amino acids. With 2 bases removed from V and 0 bases from J, the gap between germline ends came to 8 bases. CDR1 and CDR2 (germline): SGHAT, FQNNGV. CDR3 coding DNA: TGTGCCAGCAGCTTACCCGCCCTAGCCAAAAACATTCAGTACTTC. As protein: CASSLPALAKNIQYF. Supplemented by reference TRBV11-2 and TRBJ2-4, the full variable domain reads EAGVAQSPRYKIIEKRQSVAFWCNPISGHATLYWYQQILGQGPKLLIQFQNNGVVDDSQLPKDRFSAERLKGVDSTLKIQPAKLEDSAVYLCASSLPALAKNIQYFGAGTRLSVL.

In its sample, this clonotype was seen once. The rearrangement uses TRBV24-1 and TRBJ2-2; unclear D gene. This CDR3 comprises 12 residues. Germline V gene lookup returns CDR1 KGHDR and CDR2 SFDVKD. Trimming took 3 bases from V and 6 from J, leaving 4 bases between them. CDR3 region: CATSDPPGELFF. The DNA for the CDR3 is TGTGCCACCAGTGATCCCCCCGGGGAGCTGTTTTTT.

The chain couples TRBV3-1 to TRBJ2-7; 8 nucleotides line up with TRBD1. The CDR3 runs to 14 residues. CDR1 is LGHDT and CDR2 is YNNKEL in the germline V gene (reference sequence). V lost 4 bases, J lost 2 bases, and 4 bases stayed unmatched. The CDR3 protein is CASSLTGDPYEQYF. CDR3 sequence (DNA): TGTGCCAGCAGCCTGACAGGGGATCCCTACGAGCAGTACTTC.

As to this clonotype: The germline gene is not matched at one end of the junction; a read error may be the cause. The rearrangement joins TRBV15 to TRBJ2-1; D call uncertain. The germline gives CDR1 LNHNV, CDR2 YYDKDF (reference sequence). The CDR3 covers 12 residues. The CDR3 nucleotides are TGTGCCACCAGCAGACAATACAAAGAGCAGTTCTTC. Residues: CATSRQYKEQFF.

This sequence joins TRBV7-4 and TRBJ1-5; D ambiguous. From germline, CDR1 is SGHVT and CDR2 SQSDAQ. The CDR3 length is 16 residues. The germline V and J ends were trimmed by 3 bases and 0 bases, with 12 bases remaining between them. CDR3 amino acids: CASSFEGNYSNQPQHF. In DNA, the CDR3 is TGTGCCAGCAGCTTCGAGGGTAACTATAGCAATCAGCCCCAGCATTTT.

The J gene is TRBJ2-1, the V gene TRBV2; 7 nucleotides line up with TRBD2. This CDR3 is 15 amino acids long. Germline V gives CDR1 SNHLY, CDR2 FYNNEI. V trimming: 6 bases; J trimming: 6 bases; junction bases outside the gene matches: 11. CDR3 DNA sequence: TGTGCCAGCAGGGGAAGTGAAAGACTAGCCAATGAGCAGTTCTTC. Amino acids: CASRGSERLANEQFF. Together with reference TRBV2 and TRBJ2-1, the CDR3 gives the full variable domain: EPEVTQTPSHQVTQMGQEVILRCVPISNHLYFYWYRQILGQKVEFLVSFYNNEISEKSEIFDDQFSVERPDGSNFTLKIRSTKLEDSAMYFCASRGSERLANEQFFGPGTRLTVL.

This chain connects TRBV20-1 to TRBJ1-1; possibly TRBD1 for D (5 bases). Germline assignment: CDR1 DFQATT and CDR2 SNEGSKA (reference sequence). V was cut by 4 bases and J by 6 bases, with 9 bases left in between. The CDR3 consists of 11 residues. The CDR3 loop is CSAMGGAEAFF. DNA of the CDR3: TGCAGTGCTATGGGGGGGGCTGAAGCTTTCTTT.

The genes are TRBV27 and TRBJ2-7; TRBD1 aligns across 7 bases. Germline-derived CDR1 and CDR2 are MNHEY and SMNVEV (reference sequence). CDR3 length equals 16 residues. The V and J ends lost 6 bases and 1 base, in that order; junction bases with no gene match: 12. CDR3 nucleotides: TGTGCCAGCAGGCACAAGGACCGGGACAGTTCCTACGAGCAGTACTTC. Translating gives CASRHKDRDSSYEQYF.

The V gene is TRBV7-6, the J gene TRBJ1-5; maybe TRBD1 (5 bases). Germline lookup yields CDR1 SGHVS and CDR2 FNYEAQ. This CDR3 is built from 13 residues. Trimming took off 3 bases at V and 7 bases at J, with 10 bases between the two ends. The CDR3 spells CASSLHGAQPQHF. The DNA of the CDR3 is TGTGCCAGCAGCTTGCACGGGGCCCAGCCCCAGCATTTT.

The rearrangement uses TRBV20-1 and TRBJ2-4, with D hard to call. Germline V gene lookup returns CDR1 DFQATT and CDR2 SNEGSKA (reference sequence). V dropped 1 base and J dropped 5 bases, with 9 bases sitting between them. CDR3 length: 13 residues. CDR3 DNA sequence: TGCAGTGCTAGAGTGCCCACCGAAAACATTCAGTACTTC. Protein product: CSARVPTENIQYF.

V and J are TRBV12-3 or TRBV12-4 and TRBJ2-3; D remains ambiguous. This CDR3 comprises 15 residues. With 7 bases removed from V and 2 bases from J, the gap between germline ends came to 16 bases. In nucleotides, the CDR3 is TGTGCCAGCACCATAGCTCTCGGCCCCACAGATACGCAGTATTTT. It yields the protein CASTIALGPTDTQYF.

The chain recombines TRBV5-4 with TRBJ2-7; tentative D call: TRBD1 (6 bases). Germline-derived CDR1 and CDR2 are SGHNT and YYREEE (reference sequence). The CDR3 extends over 15 amino acids. Trimming took off 3 bases at V and 2 bases at J, with 15 bases between the two ends. CDR3 in DNA: TGTGCCAGCAGCTCCACAGGGAGAGGTACCTACGAGCAGTACTTC. It codes for CASSSTGRGTYEQYF.

This rearrangement joins TRBV19 to TRBJ1-5; unclear D gene. Germline lookup yields CDR1 LNHDA and CDR2 SQIVND (reference sequence). The CDR3 length is 14 residues. V gave up 0 bases and J gave up 6 bases, with 9 bases separating them. CDR3 region: CASSIDQEGQPQHF. For the CDR3, the DNA is TGTGCCAGTAGTATAGATCAAGAGGGTCAGCCCCAGCATTTT.

The chain joins TRBV20-1 to TRBJ1-1; weak D call: TRBD1 (5 bases). Trimming stripped 4 bases from V and 4 bases from J, with 10 bases between. CDR1 is DFQATT, CDR2 SNEGSKA, per germline (reference sequence). The CDR3 spans 12 residues. DNA for the CDR3: TGCAGTGCTAATGGGGGGACCACTGAAGCTTTCTTT. It encodes CSANGGTTEAFF.

This chain joins TRBV30 and TRBJ1-1; possibly TRBD1 for D (6 bases). CDR3 size: 15 residues. Trimming shortened V by 8 bases and J by 1 base, and 20 bases separated the two germline ends. CDR1 and CDR2 from the germline V gene are GTSNPN and SVGIG (reference sequence). The CDR3 region is CAAIQGFGKNTEAFF. The CDR3 DNA sequence: TGTGCCGCAATACAGGGTTTTGGGAAGAACACTGAAGCTTTCTTT. Drawing the rest from reference TRBV30 and TRBJ1-1, the complete variable domain is SQTIHQWPATLVQPVGSPLSLECTVEGTSNPNLYWYRQAAGRGLQLLFYSVGIGQISSEVPQNLSASRPQDRQFILSSKKLLLSDSGFYLCAAIQGFGKNTEAFFGQGTRLTVV.

This clonotype has a single count. The chain links TRBV2 to TRBJ2-5, with a weak D call TRBD2 (5 bases). Germline lookup yields CDR1 SNHLY and CDR2 FYNNEI. V lost 6 bases and J lost 1, with 9 bases in between. The CDR3 runs 13 residues. The CDR3 region is CASRSGSQETQYF. The DNA for the CDR3 is TGTGCCAGCAGAAGCGGTTCCCAAGAGACCCAGTACTTC.

The chain employs TRBV9 and TRBJ2-3; D unresolved. V was pared by 4 bases and J by 3 bases, with 18 bases between. This CDR3 has 16 residues. Germline V gene lookup returns CDR1 SGDLS and CDR2 YYNGEE. CDR3 sequence: CASSTQFGGLTDTQYF. As DNA, the CDR3 is TGTGCCAGCAGCACCCAGTTTGGCGGCCTGACAGATACGCAGTATTTT.

J is TRBJ1-2 and V is TRBV6-6, with D perhaps matching TRBD1 (5 bases). Trimming took off 5 bases at V and 2 bases at J, with 18 bases between the two ends. The CDR3 contains 16 residues. Per the germline V gene, CDR1 is MNHNY and CDR2 is SVGAGI (reference sequence). The CDR3 sequence: CASSPIGTDENYGYTF. The CDR3 coding sequence is TGTGCCAGCAGTCCCATCGGGACCGACGAAAACTATGGCTACACCTTC.

V gene TRBV7-9 combines with J gene TRBJ2-7; D remains unclear. The germline V gene encodes CDR1 SEHNR and CDR2 FQNEAQ (reference sequence). The CDR3 totals 12 residues. Trimming shortened V by 6 bases and J by 3 bases, and 9 bases separated the two germline ends. The CDR3 sequence is CASSYSDYEQYF. In nucleotides, the CDR3 is TGTGCCAGCAGTTACTCCGACTACGAGCAGTACTTC.

This clonotype has a single count. The chain combines TRBV5-6 with TRBJ2-7; 12 bases align to TRBD1. The CDR3 spans 15 residues. After removal of 3 bases from V and 5 bases from J, the junction contained 6 bases not matched to a gene. Per germline, CDR1 SGHDT and CDR2 YYEEEE. CDR3 in amino acids: CASSYGTGGSDEQYF. DNA of the CDR3: TGTGCCAGCAGCTACGGGACAGGGGGCTCGGACGAGCAGTACTTC.

The chain uses TRBV28 and TRBJ2-5, with 7 bases matching TRBD1. The CDR3 totals 14 residues. With 5 bases clipped from V and 1 base from J, the junction kept 4 bases outside the gene matches. CDR1 and CDR2 from the germline V gene are MDHEN and SYDVKM. This CDR3 reads CASSKTGAQETQYF. The CDR3 bases are TGTGCCAGCAGTAAAACAGGGGCCCAAGAGACCCAGTACTTC.

The chain couples TRBV9 to TRBJ2-1, with 11 bases fitting TRBD2. Germline V lookup: CDR1 SGDLS, CDR2 YYNGEE. The V gene end was trimmed by 0 bases and the J gene end by 1 base; junction bases not matched to a gene: 9. The length of the CDR3 is 19 residues. CDR3 sequence: CASSVDERGLAVSYNEQFF. CDR3 DNA: TGTGCCAGCAGCGTAGACGAGAGGGGACTAGCGGTTTCCTACAATGAGCAGTTCTTC.

This clonotype was picked up a small number of times. The chain uses TRBV29-1 and TRBJ2-7, with unresolved D. Germline-derived CDR1 and CDR2 are SQVTM and ANQGSEA. The CDR3 spans 10 residues. Trimming stripped 6 bases from V and 3 bases from J, with 6 bases between. The CDR3 sequence: CSVKIYEQYF. DNA for the CDR3: TGCAGCGTAAAGATCTACGAGCAGTACTTC.

This rearrangement joins TRBV5-1 to TRBJ1-2, with TRBD1 matching over 7 bases. Germline CDR1 reads SGHRS; CDR2 reads YFSETQ. This CDR3 is built from 15 residues. V lost 3 bases and J lost 4; bases outside the gene matches: 9. The CDR3 here is CASSYKWYRGYGYTF. CDR3 DNA: TGCGCCAGCAGCTACAAGTGGTACAGGGGCTATGGCTACACCTTC.

CDR3 amino acids: CASSSLGGEETQYF. CDR3 bases: TGTGCCAGCAGCTCCTTGGGAGGGGAGGAGACCCAGTACTTC. V and J are TRBV5-5 and TRBJ2-5, with 7 bases that match TRBD2. The CDR3 consists of 14 residues. With V trimmed by 3 bases and J by 5 bases, 7 bases remained unmatched. Germline loops: CDR1 SGHKS, CDR2 YYEKEE (reference sequence).

This sequence joins TRBV27 and TRBJ1-1, with 11 bases aligning to TRBD1. Germline V CDR1 and CDR2: MNHEY, SMNVEV (reference sequence). This CDR3 region has 14 residues. V dropped 5 bases and J dropped 7; count of bases not matched to a gene: 6. For the CDR3, the DNA is TGTGCCAGCAGTCCAGGACAGGGGGCGGTTGAAGCTTTCTTT. It specifies CASSPGQGAVEAFF.

This chain joins TRBV4-1 and TRBJ2-7; 9 bases are a match to TRBD2. CDR3 length equals 16 residues. Germline CDR1 MGHRA, CDR2 YSYEKL. J gave up 2 bases and V 0 bases, and 5 bases lay outside the gene matches. CDR3 in DNA: TGCGCCAGCAGCCAAGATTATCTAGCGGGAACCTACGAGCAGTACTTC. Protein product: CASSQDYLAGTYEQYF.

V gene TRBV11-2 combines with J gene TRBJ1-2, with TRBD1 as a possible D gene (5 bases). The V gene's germline CDR1 is SGHAT and CDR2 FQNNGV. This CDR3 is built from 14 residues. Trimming took 4 bases from V and 4 from J, leaving 13 bases between them. CDR3: CASSSNRFRYGYTF. The CDR3 coding sequence is TGTGCCAGCAGCTCGAACAGGTTCCGCTATGGCTACACCTTC. Full variable domain (rest looked up from reference TRBV11-2 and TRBJ1-2): EAGVAQSPRYKIIEKRQSVAFWCNPISGHATLYWYQQILGQGPKLLIQFQNNGVVDDSQLPKDRFSAERLKGVDSTLKIQPAKLEDSAVYLCASSSNRFRYGYTFGSGTRLTVV.